A single sample is the source of the 23 T cell receptor beta chains below, sequenced in a study of cytomegalovirus exposure and HLA in healthy donors. With 60 Vbeta and 13 Jbeta primers, the PCR was carried out. TCRdb keeps only in-frame clones here, not all; method: immunoSEQ multiplex PCR. The sample contains approximately 52,000 clones, roughly 77% of which appear only once. Source material: PBMCs. The source of these receptors is a female donor in good health and CMV-seronegative.

This clone was observed a handful of times. This chain joins TRBV5-1 and TRBJ2-7, with TRBD1 as a possible D gene (6 bases). CDR3 length: 14 amino acids. CDR1 and CDR2 from the germline V gene are SGHRS and YFSETQ. V gave up 0 bases and J gave up 3 bases, with 10 bases separating them. In DNA form, the CDR3 reads TGCGCCAGCAGCTTGGAGGGGGTAGGCTACGAGCAGTACTTC. The encoded protein is CASSLEGVGYEQYF.

The rearrangement uses TRBV7-9 and TRBJ1-4, with 8 bases matching TRBD1. This CDR3 is 16 amino acids long. CDR1 and CDR2 (germline): SEHNR, FQNEAQ (reference sequence). The V gene end was trimmed by 5 bases and the J gene end by 3 bases; junction bases not matched to a gene: 8. The CDR3 sequence: CASSRTGSGANEKLFF. The CDR3 DNA reads as TGTGCCAGCAGCCGGACAGGGTCAGGGGCTAATGAAAAACTGTTTTTT.

The V call is TRBV28, the J call TRBJ1-1; TRBD1 might be the D (5 bases). This CDR3 spans 13 amino acids. Trimming cost V 8 bases and J 1 base, with 11 bases left between them. Germline V gene sequence: CDR1 MDHEN, CDR2 SYDVKM. CDR3 sequence: CASVVGANTEAFF. For the CDR3, the DNA is TGTGCCAGCGTCGTAGGGGCGAACACTGAAGCTTTCTTT.

The V gene is TRBV9, the J gene TRBJ1-4; no reliable D call. Germline V gene data show CDR1 as SGDLS and CDR2 as YYNGEE. V lost 4 bases and J lost 6, with 25 bases in between. This CDR3 contains 18 residues. DNA of the CDR3: TGTGCCAGCAGCCCCACTATATCCGGCCCCCGCGGCGATGAAAAACTGTTTTTT. It specifies CASSPTISGPRGDEKLFF.

This clone showed up just a few times. The rearrangement uses TRBV5-4 and TRBJ1-2; D is possibly TRBD1 (5 bases). Germline CDR1 SGHNT, CDR2 YYREEE (reference sequence). The CDR3 extends over 14 amino acids. V was trimmed by 4 bases and J by 2 bases, leaving 12 bases between them. DNA of the CDR3: TGTGCCAGCAGCCCGCAGGGAGGAAACTATGGCTACACCTTC. As protein: CASSPQGGNYGYTF.

The chain couples TRBV6-5 to TRBJ1-6; tentative D call: TRBD1 (6 bases). Between the trimmed V and J ends, which lost 5 bases and 10 bases, there was a span of 12 bases. CDR3 length: 13 amino acids. CDR1 and CDR2 from the germline V gene are MNHEY and SVGAGI. CDR3 protein: CASSANRDSPLHF. The CDR3 coding sequence is TGTGCCAGCAGTGCCAACAGGGACTCACCCCTCCACTTT.

This chain joins TRBV30 and TRBJ2-5, with TRBD1 matching 10 bases. V shed 3 bases, J shed 2 bases, and the junction held 9 bases outside the gene matches. CDR1 and CDR2 (germline): GTSNPN, SVGIG (reference sequence). The CDR3 totals 16 residues. CDR3 nucleotides: TGTGCCTGGAGCCACCTGGGACAGGGGCGGCAAGAGACCCAGTACTTC. Translating it yields CAWSHLGQGRQETQYF. The entire variable domain, with the rest obtained from reference TRBV30 and TRBJ2-5, is as follows: SQTIHQWPATLVQPVGSPLSLECTVEGTSNPNLYWYRQAAGRGLQLLFYSVGIGQISSEVPQNLSASRPQDRQFILSSKKLLLSDSGFYLCAWSHLGQGRQETQYFGPGTRLLVL.

The CDR3 nucleotides read TGTGCCAGCAGTTCCCCCTGGGGCAGGGGCGACGAGGGGGACGAGCAGTACTTC. The encoded protein is CASSSPWGRGDEGDEQYF. This rearrangement joins TRBV28 to TRBJ2-7; tentative D call: TRBD1 (6 bases). Trimming took 4 bases from V and 5 from J, leaving 27 bases between them. Germline V gene sequence: CDR1 MDHEN, CDR2 SYDVKM. The CDR3 has 18 amino acids.

As regards this clone: This specimen includes other DNA sequences encoding the same CDR3. V is TRBV5-8 and J is TRBJ2-7, with 9 bases aligning to TRBD2. Losses at the gene ends were 0 bases for V and 7 bases for J; bases not matched to a gene: 2. The V gene's germline CDR1 is SGHTS and CDR2 YDEGEE. The length of the CDR3 is 13 residues. This chain's CDR3 is CASSLVAGGEQYF. The CDR3 coding sequence is TGTGCCAGCAGCTTGGTGGCGGGAGGGGAGCAGTACTTC.

V gene TRBV5-1 combines with J gene TRBJ1-1; D is uncertain. The CDR3 runs 13 residues. V lost 0 bases to trimming and J lost 2 bases, with 5 bases between them. Germline values: CDR1 SGHRS, CDR2 YFSETQ. The CDR3 nucleotides read TGCGCCAGCAGCTTGGCCAGAAACACTGAAGCTTTCTTT. The encoded protein is CASSLARNTEAFF.

A word on this clone: Compared with germline, one end of the junction differs, possibly owing to a read error. The chain joins TRBV5-4 to TRBJ1-4; TRBD1 matches at 9 bases. The germline V gene has CDR1 SGHNT and CDR2 YYREEE (reference sequence). CDR3 length: 14 amino acids. This CDR3 is CASSHRDRDEKPFF. CDR3 bases: TGTGCCAGCAGCCACCGGGACAGGGATGAAAAACCGTTTTTT. Using reference TRBV5-4 and TRBJ1-4 for the parts outside the CDR3, the full variable domain is ETGVTQSPTHLIKTRGQQVTLRCSSQSGHNTVSWYQQALGQGPQFIFQYYREEENGRGNFPPRFSGLQFPNYSSELNVNALELDDSALYLCASSHRDRDEKPFFGSGTQLSVL.

The rearrangement uses TRBV7-6 and TRBJ2-1, with 13 nucleotides matching TRBD2. The ends lost 5 bases at V and 4 bases at J; junction bases unmatched: 5. In germline, CDR1 is SGHVS, CDR2 FNYEAQ. The CDR3 extends over 16 amino acids. CDR3 protein: CASSPPLAGGYNEQFF. CDR3 nucleotide sequence: TGTGCCAGCAGCCCTCCACTAGCGGGAGGGTACAATGAGCAGTTCTTC.

This chain joins TRBV7-2 and TRBJ2-5, with TRBD1 matching over 8 bases. The V and J ends lost 3 bases and 5 bases, in that order; junction bases with no gene match: 11. The CDR3 is 16 amino acids. Germline CDR1 is SGHTA and CDR2 is FQGNSA. The CDR3 DNA reads TGTGCCAGCAGCTTTAGGAGGACAGGGATTGGGGAGACCCAGTACTTC. It translates to CASSFRRTGIGETQYF.

The rearrangement uses TRBV9 and TRBJ1-5; 7 bases agree with TRBD1. Germline V gene data show CDR1 as SGDLS and CDR2 as YYNGEE. The CDR3 has 14 amino acids. V lost 4 bases to trimming and J lost 5 bases; unmatched junction nucleotides: 6. CDR3 nucleotide sequence: TGTGCCAGCAGCATCGGACAGGACCATCAGCCCCAGCATTTT. This sequence encodes CASSIGQDHQPQHF.

This chain uses TRBV5-1 with TRBJ1-1; perhaps TRBD1 as D (6 bases). The CDR3 length is 13 residues. V lost 4 bases, J lost 3 bases, and 10 bases lay in between. Germline V gene data show CDR1 as SGHRS and CDR2 as YFSETQ. The chain's CDR3 is CASSLQGDTEAFF. CDR3 bases: TGCGCCAGCAGCCTACAGGGTGACACTGAAGCTTTCTTT.

The genes are TRBV7-8 and TRBJ1-1; D gene uncertain. Germline V gives CDR1 SGHVS, CDR2 FQNEAQ. This CDR3 has 13 amino acids. Trimming stripped 1 base from V and 0 bases from J, with 3 bases between. The CDR3 is CASSLVMNTEAFF. The CDR3 region has the DNA TGTGCCAGCAGCTTAGTAATGAACACTGAAGCTTTCTTT.

V usage is TRBV5-1 and J usage is TRBJ2-7, with 8 bases fitting TRBD1. The CDR3 consists of 15 residues. Trimming removed 1 base from V and 4 bases from J; junction bases left unmatched: 7. Germline CDR1 SGHRS, CDR2 YFSETQ. The CDR3 DNA sequence: TGCGCCAGCAGCTTGTGGGGCCAGGGGGCTTACGAGCAGTACTTC. It encodes CASSLWGQGAYEQYF.

V is TRBV30 and J is TRBJ1-1, with 8 bases that match TRBD1. With 8 bases clipped from V and 4 bases from J, the junction kept 15 bases outside the gene matches. This CDR3 comprises 15 residues. The germline gives CDR1 GTSNPN, CDR2 SVGIG (reference sequence). The CDR3 loop is CAGRGPRTGGTEAFF. The CDR3 bases are TGTGCCGGACGGGGCCCCAGAACAGGGGGCACTGAAGCTTTCTTT.

This chain connects TRBV19 to TRBJ1-1; TRBD1 matches at 8 bases. This CDR3 is built from 14 residues. From germline, CDR1 is LNHDA and CDR2 SQIVND (reference sequence). V gave up 5 bases and J gave up 1 base; unmatched junction bases: 3. In DNA form, the CDR3 reads TGTGCCAGTAGTCACACAGGGGGGAACACTGAAGCTTTCTTT. Amino acids: CASSHTGGNTEAFF.

The chain combines TRBV2 with TRBJ1-2, with D possibly being TRBD1 (5 bases). Germline-derived CDR1 and CDR2 are SNHLY and FYNNEI. The V and J ends lost 4 bases and 8 bases respectively, with 14 bases between them. The CDR3 is 13 amino acids. The CDR3 DNA reads TGTGCCAGCAGTGTGGCAGGGAGGAGGGGCTACACCTTC. Translated, it gives CASSVAGRRGYTF.

The V call is TRBV28, the J call TRBJ2-7; D unclear. The CDR3 loop spans 12 amino acids. Trimming pared 7 bases from V and 2 bases from J, leaving 9 bases between. CDR1 is MDHEN, CDR2 SYDVKM, per germline. CDR3 sequence (DNA): TGTGCCAGCACGCGGAGTACCTACGAGCAGTACTTC. It translates to CASTRSTYEQYF.

This clone was seen a handful of times. Here the CDR3 DNA reads TGTGCCAGCAGGAAGACAGGGGGAGAGACCCAGTACTTC. It yields the protein CASRKTGGETQYF. This chain connects TRBV2 to TRBJ2-5, with TRBD1 matching over 9 bases. CDR3 size: 13 residues. Looked up from germline, CDR1 is SNHLY and CDR2 is FYNNEI. J lost 4 bases, V lost 6 bases, and 3 bases had no gene match. The full variable domain, its missing parts supplied by reference TRBV2 and TRBJ2-5, is EPEVTQTPSHQVTQMGQEVILRCVPISNHLYFYWYRQILGQKVEFLVSFYNNEISEKSEIFDDQFSVERPDGSNFTLKIRSTKLEDSAMYFCASRKTGGETQYFGPGTRLLVL.

This clone was seen a few times. V gene TRBV19 combines with J gene TRBJ2-1; D possibly corresponds to TRBD2 (6 bases). CDR1 LNHDA and CDR2 SQIVND come from the germline V gene (reference sequence). V lost 3 bases, J lost 0 bases, and 9 bases lay in between. The CDR3 is made up of 15 amino acids. For the CDR3, the DNA is TGTGCCAGTAGTATGGGGGGAAGCTCCTACAATGAGCAGTTCTTC. It encodes CASSMGGSSYNEQFF.